These 14 T cell receptor beta chains originate from one sample sequenced in a study of blood T cell repertoires in COVID-19. Produced via immunoSEQ multiplex PCR; TCRdb's table is partial and in-frame only. The sample contains 150,000 to 200,000 clones, 88% of which appear only once. Input material: peripheral blood. The source of these receptors is a human donor in a cohort sampled during active COVID-19.

V and J are TRBV7-2 and TRBJ2-1; maybe TRBD1 (6 bases). Trimming took off 1 base at V and 9 bases at J, with 16 bases between the two ends. Germline CDR1 is SGHTA and CDR2 is FQGNSA. This CDR3 has 15 amino acids. CDR3 nucleotides: TGTGCCAGCAGCTTAGGTGTAGGGGGTCGTGGTGAGCAGTTCTTC. This gives the protein CASSLGVGGRGEQFF. Looking up the rest from reference TRBV7-2 and TRBJ2-1 gives the full variable domain: GAGVSQSPSNKVTEKGKDVELRCDPISGHTALYWYRQSLGQGLEFLIYFQGNSAPDKSGLPSDRFSAERTGGSVSTLTIQRTQQEDSAVYLCASSLGVGGRGEQFFGPGTRLTVL.

Only one count was recorded for this clone. V is TRBV30 and J is TRBJ1-1; TRBD1 matches at 11 bases. Germline V CDR1 and CDR2: GTSNPN, SVGIG (reference sequence). J gave up 6 bases and V 3 bases, and 9 bases lay outside the gene matches. The CDR3 consists of 15 residues. CDR3 bases: TGTGCCTGGAGGCGGGGGACAGGGGGGTTTGCTGAAGCTTTCTTT. Protein sequence: CAWRRGTGGFAEAFF. Full variable domain (remainder filled in from reference TRBV30 and TRBJ1-1): SQTIHQWPATLVQPVGSPLSLECTVEGTSNPNLYWYRQAAGRGLQLLFYSVGIGQISSEVPQNLSASRPQDRQFILSSKKLLLSDSGFYLCAWRRGTGGFAEAFFGQGTRLTVV.

The CDR3 here is CASSQAAAVYEQYF. CDR3 DNA sequence: TGTGCCAGCAGCCAAGCGGCTGCGGTATACGAGCAGTACTTC. The genes are TRBV4-2 and TRBJ2-7; D is uncertain. CDR3 length equals 14 residues. V lost 1 base and J lost 4, with 11 bases in between. CDR1 is LGHNA and CDR2 is YNFKEQ in the germline V gene.

This chain links TRBV3-1 (or the pseudogene TRBV3-2) with TRBJ1-1; D uncertain. CDR3 length: 13 residues. The V end was cut by 1 base, the J end by 4 bases, with 7 bases between. Looked up from germline, CDR1 is LGHDT and CDR2 is YNNKEL (reference sequence). CDR3 protein: CASSQGGLTEAFF. The CDR3 DNA reads as TGTGCCAGCAGCCAAGGAGGGCTCACTGAAGCTTTCTTT.

This sequence joins TRBV7-6 and TRBJ2-2; 11 bases are shared with TRBD1. J gave up 4 bases and V 4 bases, and 2 bases lay outside the gene matches. This CDR3 is 15 amino acids long. Germline V lookup: CDR1 SGHVS, CDR2 FNYEAQ. The CDR3 sequence: CASSWGQGVTGELFF. CDR3 in DNA: TGTGCCAGCAGCTGGGGACAGGGGGTCACCGGGGAGCTGTTTTTT.

The chain joins TRBV11-2 to TRBJ2-1; 7 nucleotides align to TRBD2. The CDR3 has 15 amino acids. The germline CDR1 and CDR2 sequences are SGHAT and FQNNGV. The ends lost 5 bases at V and 0 bases at J; junction bases unmatched: 4. The CDR3 DNA reads as TGTGCCAGCAGCACGGGCGGGAGCTCCTACAATGAGCAGTTCTTC. Protein product: CASSTGGSSYNEQFF.

The sample holds one count of this clone. The chain combines TRBV30 with TRBJ2-2; maybe TRBD2 (5 bases). Germline V gene data show CDR1 as GTSNPN and CDR2 as SVGIG (reference sequence). CDR3 length equals 15 residues. Trimming took off 4 bases at V and 9 bases at J, with 21 bases between the two ends. The CDR3 loop is CAWTRGLLAGRELFF. CDR3 nucleotide sequence: TGTGCCTGGACCCGAGGGCTGCTCGCGGGTAGGGAGCTGTTTTTT. The full variable domain, completed using reference TRBV30 and TRBJ2-2, is SQTIHQWPATLVQPVGSPLSLECTVEGTSNPNLYWYRQAAGRGLQLLFYSVGIGQISSEVPQNLSASRPQDRQFILSSKKLLLSDSGFYLCAWTRGLLAGRELFFGEGSRLTVL.

This clone appeared a single time. The identical CDR3 is also encoded by other nucleotide sequences in the sample. CDR3 in amino acids: CASSLGQGYEQYF. The CDR3, as DNA: TGTGCCAGCAGTTTAGGGCAGGGCTACGAGCAGTACTTC. The chain joins TRBV28 to TRBJ2-7; D is perhaps TRBD1 (5 bases). Trimming shortened V by 2 bases and J by 3 bases, and 8 bases separated the two germline ends. Germline CDR1 MDHEN, CDR2 SYDVKM. This CDR3 is 13 amino acids long.

The rearrangement joins TRBV30 to TRBJ2-3; 9 bases map to TRBD2. In germline, CDR1 is GTSNPN, CDR2 SVGIG (reference sequence). The CDR3 runs 15 residues. V shed 4 bases, J shed 1 base, and the junction held 6 bases outside the gene matches. The CDR3 loop is CAWTAGGPGTDTQYF. The CDR3 DNA reads TGTGCCTGGACGGCGGGGGGGCCGGGCACAGATACGCAGTATTTT.

Concerning this clone: Within the sample, other DNA sequences also encode this same CDR3. CDR3 nucleotide sequence: TGTGCCAGCAGTCTAGCGGGGGGTTACGAGCAGTACTTC. As protein: CASSLAGGYEQYF. V is TRBV7-9 and J is TRBJ2-7, with 11 bases fitting TRBD2. CDR3 length: 13 amino acids. The V segment lost 6 bases and the J segment 4 bases; nucleotides outside the gene matches: 2. Germline CDR1 is SEHNR and CDR2 is FQNEAQ (reference sequence).

The V and J genes are TRBV3-1 (or the pseudogene TRBV3-2) and TRBJ2-7; 8 positions match TRBD1. The length of the CDR3 is 14 residues. The ends lost 3 bases at V and 1 base at J; junction bases unmatched: 2. The germline CDR1 and CDR2 sequences are LGHDT and YNNKEL (reference sequence). This CDR3 reads CASSQGTGSYEQYF. CDR3 nucleotide sequence: TGTGCCAGCAGCCAGGGGACAGGTTCCTACGAGCAGTACTTC.

V gene TRBV4-2 combines with J gene TRBJ2-7; D call uncertain. Germline CDR1 reads LGHNA; CDR2 reads YNFKEQ. This CDR3 is built from 14 residues. V lost 0 bases to trimming and J lost 2 bases, with 8 bases between them. CDR3 residues: CASSQDVRTYEQYF. The CDR3 DNA is TGTGCCAGCAGCCAAGACGTCAGAACCTACGAGCAGTACTTC.

The chain uses TRBV4-1 and TRBJ2-7, with 7 bases lining up with TRBD2. Losses at the gene ends were 4 bases for V and 3 bases for J; bases not matched to a gene: 9. The CDR3 contains 15 residues. The germline V gene has CDR1 MGHRA and CDR2 YSYEKL. CDR3 nucleotides: TGCGCCAGCAGCCGAGAAAGGGGACTAATCTACGAGCAGTACTTC. Residues: CASSRERGLIYEQYF.

The J gene is TRBJ2-7, the V gene TRBV7-8; D remains unclear. This CDR3 has 15 amino acids. The V and J ends lost 1 base and 0 bases respectively, with 10 bases between them. Germline V gives CDR1 SGHVS, CDR2 FQNEAQ. Written as DNA, the CDR3 is TGTGCCAGCAGCTTAGTATCATGGAGCTCCTACGAGCAGTACTTC. This translates into CASSLVSWSSYEQYF.